The 26 T cell receptor beta chains in this list originate from one sample, sequenced in a study of OX40 agonist ivuxolimab in advanced cancers. Sequencing was performed with immunoSEQ multiplex PCR; in TCRdb, only in-frame clones are kept and a portion is missing. The sample holds around 130,000 clones; 93% are singletons and the top ten take about 0.15%. Sequencing used CD4+ or CD8+ T cells sorted from blood, obtained in a trial of the OX40 agonist ivuxolimab. The receptor source for this set is an adult with an advanced solid tumor such as melanoma, head and neck, liver or kidney cancer.

The chain is built from TRBV6-5 and TRBJ2-7; a weak D match, TRBD1 (6 bases). V was cut by 4 bases and J by 2 bases, with 18 bases left in between. Germline V CDR1 and CDR2: MNHEY, SVGAGI. CDR3 size: 16 residues. The CDR3 DNA is TGTGCCAGCAGTTCACAGGGAGTGATGGTGACCTACGAGCAGTACTTC. This translates into CASSSQGVMVTYEQYF.

The chain employs TRBV19 and TRBJ1-5; tentative D call: TRBD1 (5 bases). This CDR3 is built from 17 residues. V shed 1 base and J shed 3 bases, with 16 bases lying between them. CDR1 LNHDA and CDR2 SQIVND come from the germline V gene (reference sequence). CDR3 amino acids: CASSIAPGRGLNQPQHF. DNA of the CDR3: TGTGCCAGTAGTATAGCCCCCGGCCGGGGCCTCAATCAGCCCCAGCATTTT.

Written as DNA, the CDR3 is TGTGCCAGCTCACCAGGGGGTCCATATGGCTACACCTTC. Amino acids: CASSPGGPYGYTF. This chain joins TRBV18 and TRBJ1-2; tentatively, D is TRBD1 (5 bases). Germline CDR1 is KGHSH and CDR2 is LQKENI. The CDR3 runs to 13 residues. Trimming took off 2 bases at V and 5 bases at J, with 9 bases between the two ends.

This chain joins TRBV7-8 and TRBJ2-3; 8 bases align to TRBD1. Germline V gene data show CDR1 as SGHVS and CDR2 as FQNEAQ. CDR3 length: 14 amino acids. J was trimmed by 5 bases and V by 7 bases; bases with no gene match: 8. The CDR3 spells CASMVGQEKDTQYF. The CDR3 DNA sequence: TGTGCCAGCATGGTGGGACAGGAGAAAGATACGCAGTATTTT.

In its sample, this clone was seen once. CDR3 amino acids: CASSFQPNQPQHF. The CDR3 region has the DNA TGTGCCAGCAGCTTCCAGCCCAATCAGCCCCAGCATTTT. The chain uses TRBV6-5 and TRBJ1-5; D call uncertain. The CDR3 is 13 residues long. V was pared by 6 bases and J by 3 bases, with 9 bases between. Germline V gene lookup returns CDR1 MNHEY and CDR2 SVGAGI.

This clone has a single count. V is TRBV4-2 and J is TRBJ2-5; D is possibly TRBD2 (5 bases). This CDR3 region has 14 residues. Trimming left V 0 bases short and J 6 bases short, with 11 bases between. Germline assignment: CDR1 LGHNA and CDR2 YNFKEQ. CDR3 protein: CASSQDPAAQTQYF. CDR3 nucleotides: TGTGCCAGCAGCCAAGACCCAGCGGCACAGACCCAGTACTTC.

This sequence joins TRBV11-1 and TRBJ1-4; 8 nucleotides align to TRBD1. V lost 5 bases and J lost 8; bases outside the gene matches: 7. This CDR3 spans 14 amino acids. Germline V gene lookup returns CDR1 SGHAT and CDR2 FQDESV (reference sequence). CDR3 protein: CASSPWTGKEKLFF. CDR3 sequence (DNA): TGTGCCAGCAGCCCATGGACAGGGAAGGAAAAACTGTTTTTT.

The V call is TRBV27, the J call TRBJ1-6; 7 bases are a match to TRBD1. The CDR3 length is 15 residues. After removal of 7 bases from V and 6 bases from J, the junction contained 9 bases not matched to a gene. Germline V gives CDR1 MNHEY, CDR2 SMNVEV (reference sequence). CDR3 sequence (DNA): TGTGCCAGCACCCCCCGGGACAGTTTTAATTCACCCCTCCACTTT. As protein: CASTPRDSFNSPLHF.

This clone was counted once. The chain employs TRBV18 and TRBJ1-2; D gene ambiguous. Germline V CDR1 and CDR2: KGHSH, LQKENI. V lost 2 bases and J 2 bases, leaving 3 bases between the germline ends. The CDR3 has 12 residues. CDR3 residues: CASSPNNYGYTF. CDR3 sequence (DNA): TGTGCCAGCTCACCAAACAACTATGGCTACACCTTC.

This chain links TRBV6-5 with TRBJ1-1; TRBD1 matches 7 bases. Looked up from germline, CDR1 is MNHEY and CDR2 is SVGAGI. There are 15 residues in the CDR3. V shed 5 bases, J shed 8 bases, and the junction held 14 bases outside the gene matches. In DNA, the CDR3 is TGTGCCAGCAGTCCTACTCGGACGACAGGGATGGAAGCTTTCTTT. This gives the protein CASSPTRTTGMEAFF.

V is TRBV7-3 and J is TRBJ2-1; 7 bases map to TRBD2. V gave up 0 bases and J gave up 7 bases; unmatched junction bases: 6. The CDR3 totals 15 residues. Per the germline V gene, CDR1 is SGHTA and CDR2 is FQGTGA. The CDR3: CASSLTRERRNEQFF. DNA of the CDR3: TGTGCCAGCAGCTTAACGCGGGAGAGAAGGAATGAGCAGTTCTTC.

The genes are TRBV5-1 and TRBJ1-1; 7 bases match TRBD1. This CDR3 is built from 11 residues. Germline CDR1 and CDR2: SGHRS and YFSETQ. With 4 bases clipped from V and 9 bases from J, the junction kept 3 bases outside the gene matches. The CDR3 bases are TGCGCCAGCAGCGCGGACAGGAAAGCTTTCTTT. This translates into CASSADRKAFF.

The rearrangement links TRBV7-2 to TRBJ2-7, with 10 bases lining up with TRBD1. The CDR3 consists of 14 residues. The V and J ends lost 5 bases and 5 bases, in that order; junction bases with no gene match: 6. CDR1 and CDR2 from the germline V gene are SGHTA and FQGNSA. Here the CDR3 reads CASSRDRGRDEQYF. CDR3 DNA: TGTGCCAGCAGCCGAGACAGGGGGCGCGACGAGCAGTACTTC.

The CDR3 nucleotides are TGTGCCAGCAGCCATTTCTCGGGACTAGCGGGCGTATCCTACGAGCAGTACTTC. It encodes CASSHFSGLAGVSYEQYF. This chain links TRBV14 with TRBJ2-7; 12 positions match TRBD2. With V trimmed by 3 bases and J by 1 base, 10 bases remained unmatched. Germline V gene lookup returns CDR1 SGHDN and CDR2 FVKESK. The CDR3 is 18 residues long.

The chain uses TRBV10-3 and TRBJ2-1, with TRBD2 matching 15 bases. Germline CDR1 is ENHRY and CDR2 is SYGVKD. The CDR3 loop spans 17 amino acids. With 2 bases clipped from V and 4 bases from J, the junction kept 3 bases outside the gene matches. The CDR3 DNA reads as TGTGCCATCAGTGAGCCGGGACTAGCGGGAGGTTACAATGAGCAGTTCTTC. It yields the protein CAISEPGLAGGYNEQFF.

This clone was counted once. The chain joins TRBV6-5 to TRBJ1-2; 7 nucleotides agree with TRBD1. CDR3 length: 15 residues. After removal of 2 bases from V and 1 base from J, the junction contained 4 bases not matched to a gene. Germline CDR1 reads MNHEY; CDR2 reads SVGAGI. The CDR3 spells CASSYGGTVNYGYTF. Here the CDR3 DNA reads TGTGCCAGCAGTTACGGTGGGACAGTTAACTATGGCTACACCTTC.

The chain links TRBV7-3 to TRBJ2-7; TRBD1 agrees at 9 bases. The J segment lost 3 bases and the V segment lost 2 bases, leaving 8 bases of the junction unmatched. From germline, CDR1 is SGHTA and CDR2 FQGTGA. This CDR3 region has 16 residues. This chain's CDR3 is CASSLGGTGKGYEQYF. CDR3 coding DNA: TGTGCCAGCAGCTTAGGTGGGACAGGGAAAGGCTACGAGCAGTACTTC. Combining the CDR3 with reference TRBV7-3 and TRBJ2-7 gives the whole variable domain GAGVSQTPSNKVTEKGKYVELRCDPISGHTALYWYRQSLGQGPEFLIYFQGTGAADDSGLPNDRFFAVRPEGSVSTLKIQRTERGDSAVYLCASSLGGTGKGYEQYFGPGTRLTVT.

The chain employs TRBV18 and TRBJ1-2; perhaps TRBD1 as D (5 bases). V shed 3 bases and J shed 4 bases, with 15 bases lying between them. Looked up from germline, CDR1 is KGHSH and CDR2 is LQKENI. The CDR3 length is 15 residues. CDR3 sequence: CASSPQGSGSYGYTF. The CDR3 region has the DNA TGTGCCAGCTCACCTCAGGGATCGGGGTCCTATGGCTACACCTTC.

This rearrangement joins TRBV19 to TRBJ2-1, with 10 bases fitting TRBD1. Germline-derived CDR1 and CDR2 are LNHDA and SQIVND (reference sequence). The V segment lost 4 bases and the J segment 10 bases; nucleotides outside the gene matches: 7. The CDR3 totals 14 residues. The CDR3 nucleotides read TGTGCCAGTAGTAGGACAGGGGGAGTTAAGGAGCAGTTCTTC. Amino acids: CASSRTGGVKEQFF.

CDR3 in amino acids: CASSDHSTDTQYF. CDR3 in DNA: TGCGCCAGCAGCGATCACAGCACAGATACGCAGTATTTT. V is TRBV10-2 and J is TRBJ2-3; no clear D gene. Per the germline V gene, CDR1 is WSHSY and CDR2 is SAAADI. The V end lost 6 bases, the J end lost 0 bases, and 7 bases lay between the germline ends. CDR3 length: 13 residues.

This sequence joins TRBV27 and TRBJ2-1, with D possibly TRBD2 on 5 matching bases. Trimming left V 6 bases short and J 4 bases short, with 19 bases between. Germline V gene sequence: CDR1 MNHEY, CDR2 SMNVEV (reference sequence). The CDR3 runs 16 residues. The CDR3 loop reads CASRPNQVEVYNEQFF. CDR3 nucleotide sequence: TGTGCCAGCAGGCCCAACCAGGTGGAGGTATACAATGAGCAGTTCTTC.

CDR3 coding DNA: TGTGCCAGCAGCCAAGATGCGGGGTCGTTCCCCTACGAGCAGTACTTC. Protein product: CASSQDAGSFPYEQYF. The V call is TRBV4-2, the J call TRBJ2-7; TRBD2 might be the D (6 bases). The CDR3 contains 16 residues. Germline V gives CDR1 LGHNA, CDR2 YNFKEQ. V lost 0 bases to trimming and J lost 2 bases, with 14 bases between them.

The chain recombines TRBV29-1 with TRBJ1-3, with D hard to call. V shed 4 bases and J shed 4 bases, with 8 bases lying between them. Germline CDR1 SQVTM, CDR2 ANQGSEA. This CDR3 has 12 residues. This CDR3 reads CSVADTGNTIYF. CDR3 nucleotides: TGCAGCGTTGCAGACACAGGAAACACCATATATTTT.

The V and J genes are TRBV28 and TRBJ2-7; TRBD2 agrees at 8 bases. The junction had 14 bases not matched to a gene; V was cut back by 6 bases and J by 7 bases. Germline V gene lookup returns CDR1 MDHEN and CDR2 SYDVKM. The CDR3 runs 15 residues. Written as DNA, the CDR3 is TGTGCCAGCAGCCCACGGACGGGAGGGCCTGGGGAGCAGTACTTC. Residues: CASSPRTGGPGEQYF. Based on the CDR3 plus reference TRBV28 and TRBJ2-7, the full variable domain is DVKVTQSSRYLVKRTGEKVFLECVQDMDHENMFWYRQDPGLGLRLIYFSYDVKMKEKGDIPEGYSVSREKKERFSLILESASTNQTSMYLCASSPRTGGPGEQYFGPGTRLTVT.

CDR3: CASSSGTGGDEQYF. CDR3 coding DNA: TGCGCCAGCAGCAGTGGTACAGGCGGGGACGAGCAGTACTTC. V and J are TRBV5-1 and TRBJ2-7, with D possibly matching TRBD2 (6 bases). Germline-derived CDR1 and CDR2 are SGHRS and YFSETQ. Trimming took 4 bases from V and 5 from J, leaving 16 bases between them. There are 14 residues in the CDR3.

V and J are TRBV7-8 and TRBJ1-1; D is ambiguous. This CDR3 is 15 amino acids long. Germline CDR1 reads SGHVS; CDR2 reads FQNEAQ. V was clipped by 3 bases and J by 0 bases, with 11 bases between them. CDR3 in amino acids: CASSFLSGMNTEAFF. In nucleotides, the CDR3 is TGTGCCAGCAGCTTTCTCAGTGGGATGAACACTGAAGCTTTCTTT.